Listed below are T cell receptor beta chains from one sample, sequenced in a study of Tregs in tolerant kidney transplant recipients. Here immunoSEQ multiplex PCR was the method, and the copy in TCRdb shows in-frame clones only, minus some. The top ten hold around 0.58% of the sample, which has some 100,000 clones, roughly 92% seen once. Sequencing used CD4+ T cells from blood. These receptors came from a human donor in good health. Both conserved end residues are part of each CDR3. D genes are given only for firm matches. Not every row has a clone size; where given, it reads once, few, many or a size class.

D	V	size	J	DNA	CDR3
.	TRBV6-1	.	TRBJ2-2	TGTGCCAGCAGTGAAAATCCCAGCGGAGACACCGGGGAGCTGTTTTTT	CASSENPSGDTGELFF
TRBD1	TRBV7-9	few	TRBJ1-1	TGTGCCAGCAGCTTAGCGTTGGGACAGGGGACTGAAGCTTTCTTT	CASSLALGQGTEAFF
.	TRBV28	.	TRBJ1-5	TGTGCCAACTCCCCCGCAGATAGCAATCAGCCCCAGCATTTT	CANSPADSNQPQHF
.	TRBV4-1	.	TRBJ2-7	TGCGCCAGCAGCCAAGGTCGTGGGGGTGGCTCCTACGAGCAGTACTTC	CASSQGRGGGSYEQYF
.	TRBV29-1	.	TRBJ2-3	TGCAGCGTTGGGGTCGGGGGCCGCGTAGATACGCAGTATTTT	CSVGVGGRVDTQYF
.	TRBV5-1	.	TRBJ2-7	TGCGCCAGCAGCTTGAGTACTAGTGGGGCCGACTACGAGCAGTACTTC	CASSLSTSGADYEQYF
.	TRBV4-2	.	TRBJ2-7	TGTGCCAGCAGCCAAGACTCCTACGAGCAGTACTTC	CASSQDSYEQYF
TRBD2	TRBV27	few	TRBJ2-3	TGTGCCAGCAGTTTCGGACTAGCGGGGGGGCTAGGGTACACAGATACGCAGTATTTT	CASSFGLAGGLGYTDTQYF
.	TRBV18	.	TRBJ2-5	TGTGCCAGCTCACCACTAGGACAGTTTGGGGAGACCCAGTACTTC	CASSPLGQFGETQYF
.	TRBV7-9	.	TRBJ1-5	TGTGCCAGCAGCAACTCGGGGGGCAATCAGCCCCAGCATTTT	CASSNSGGNQPQHF
.	TRBV30	.	TRBJ1-5	TGTGCCTGGAATTCGAGGGTCGCGCGGGGGCCCCAGCATTTT	CAWNSRVARGPQHF
TRBD1	TRBV7-2	.	TRBJ1-2	TGTGCCAGCAGCTGGTCCGGGACAGGGGGCTATGGCTACACCTTC	CASSWSGTGGYGYTF
TRBD1	TRBV19	.	TRBJ1-4	TGTGCCACCCGCCCTCTAGCCTCAGGGGGCGAAAAACTGTTTTTT	CATRPLASGGEKLFF
TRBD2	TRBV9	.	TRBJ2-3	TGTGCCAGCAGCGTAGGGGGTAGCGGGAGGTACACAGATACGCAGTATTTT	CASSVGGSGRYTDTQYF
.	TRBV9	.	TRBJ1-1	TGTGCCAGCAGCGTAGAAGGCAGGGGACTCACTGAAGCTTTCTTT	CASSVEGRGLTEAFF
TRBD1	TRBV7-2	once	TRBJ2-1	TGTGCCAGCAGCTTAAGGCCAGGGGGCTGGACCCAGAACAATGAGCAGTTCTTC	CASSLRPGGWTQNNEQFF
.	TRBV7-6	.	TRBJ2-5	TGTGCCAGCAGCTTAGTCTTGGAGACCCAGTACTTC	CASSLVLETQYF
.	TRBV30	once	TRBJ1-2	TGTGCCTGGAGTGGGAGGACCTATGGCTACACCTTC	CAWSGRTYGYTF
TRBD1	TRBV6-1	.	TRBJ1-5	TGTGCCAGCAGTGACTTGACAGGGGGGAGAGGTCAGCCCCAGCATTTT	CASSDLTGGRGQPQHF
.	TRBV7-8	.	TRBJ1-5	TGTGCCAGCAGCCCTATAAAGGATATTAGCAATCAGCCCCAGCATTTT	CASSPIKDISNQPQHF
TRBD1	TRBV7-2	.	TRBJ1-1	TGTGCCAGCAGCACGGGACAGCCGAACACTGAAGCTTTCTTT	CASSTGQPNTEAFF
.	TRBV7-8	.	TRBJ2-1	TGTGCCAGCAGCTTAGGGCAGTCCTACAATGAGCAGTTCTTC	CASSLGQSYNEQFF
.	TRBV29-1	once	TRBJ2-5	TGCAGCGTTAACTCGAAGGGGATTGAAGAGACCCAGTACTTC	CSVNSKGIEETQYF
.	TRBV11-3	once	TRBJ2-1	TGTGCCAGCAGCTCCCAGTACAATGAGCAGTTCTTC	CASSSQYNEQFF
.	TRBV15	.	TRBJ2-3	TGTGCCACCAGCAGAATAGACACAGATACGCAGTATTTT	CATSRIDTDTQYF
.	TRBV2	.	TRBJ1-6	TGTGCCAGCAGAGCAGGGGCTACGACCTCCCCCCTCCACTTT	CASRAGATTSPLHF
TRBD1	TRBV14	few	TRBJ1-2	TGTGCCAGCAGCCTAATGACAGGGGGCTATGGCTACACCTTC	CASSLMTGGYGYTF
.	TRBV6-1	.	TRBJ2-7	TGTGCCAGCACCGAGGTTCCAAGCTCCTACGAGCAGTACTTC	CASTEVPSSYEQYF
.	TRBV11-2	.	TRBJ2-7	TGTGCCAGCAGCTTGGGGCAGGGTGCCCCCTACGAGCAGTACTTC	CASSLGQGAPYEQYF
.	TRBV7-9	once	TRBJ1-4	TGTGCCAGCAGACCGGGAGGGTCGGCTAATGAAAAACTGTTTTTT	CASRPGGSANEKLFF
TRBD2	TRBV9	.	TRBJ2-2	TGTGCCAGCAGCGTAGGACTAGCGGGGTTTGGGCTAAACACCGGGGAGCTGTTTTTT	CASSVGLAGFGLNTGELFF
.	TRBV6-1	.	TRBJ2-1	TGTGCCAGCAATCGGGACTTCCTCTTGGAGCAGTTCTTC	CASNRDFLLEQFF
.	TRBV2	.	TRBJ1-1	TGTGCCAGCATTGCAACGAACACTGAAGCTTTCTTT	CASIATNTEAFF
TRBD1	TRBV11-2	.	TRBJ2-1	TGTGCCAGCAGCTCGGACAGGAACAATGAGCAGTTCTTC	CASSSDRNNEQFF
.	TRBV7-3	.	TRBJ2-2	TGTGCCAGCAGCAACACCGGGGAGCTGTTTTTT	CASSNTGELFF
.	TRBV5-1	.	TRBJ2-3	TGCGCCAGCAGCTTGGCTAGCGCCGGCAACACAGATACGCAGTATTTT	CASSLASAGNTDTQYF
.	TRBV2	.	TRBJ1-2	TGTGCCAGCAGTGAAGCTTCCTATGGCTACACCTTC	CASSEASYGYTF
TRBD2	TRBV27	.	TRBJ2-2	TGTGCCAGCAGCCGGTGGGCGGGGGTGAACACCGGGGAGCTGTTTTTT	CASSRWAGVNTGELFF
.	TRBV27	.	TRBJ1-2	TGTGCCAGCAGTTCCCTTCGGACGTCCACCTCTATCTATGGCTACACCTTC	CASSSLRTSTSIYGYTF
.	TRBV4-1	.	TRBJ2-5	TGCGCCAGCAGCCAAGTATGGGGTAGGAGAGGACAAGAGACCCAGTACTTC	CASSQVWGRRGQETQYF